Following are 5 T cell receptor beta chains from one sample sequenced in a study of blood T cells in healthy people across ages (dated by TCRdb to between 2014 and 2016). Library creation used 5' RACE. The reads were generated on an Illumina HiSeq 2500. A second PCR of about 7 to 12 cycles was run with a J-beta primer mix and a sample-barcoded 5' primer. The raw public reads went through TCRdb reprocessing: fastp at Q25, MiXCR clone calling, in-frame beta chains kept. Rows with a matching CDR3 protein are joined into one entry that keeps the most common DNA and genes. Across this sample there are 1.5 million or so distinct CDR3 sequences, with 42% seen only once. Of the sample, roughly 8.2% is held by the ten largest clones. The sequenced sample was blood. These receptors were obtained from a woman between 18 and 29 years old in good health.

The CDR3 sequence is CASSFDRDTDTQYF. In DNA form, the CDR3 reads TGTGCCAGCAGCTTCGACAGGGACACAGATACGCAGTATTTT. The V gene is TRBV7-9, the J gene TRBJ2-3, with 7 bases lining up with TRBD1. This CDR3 has 14 amino acids. V was clipped by 3 bases and J by 2 bases; unmatched bases: 2. Germline CDR1 is SEHNR and CDR2 is FQNEAQ (reference sequence).

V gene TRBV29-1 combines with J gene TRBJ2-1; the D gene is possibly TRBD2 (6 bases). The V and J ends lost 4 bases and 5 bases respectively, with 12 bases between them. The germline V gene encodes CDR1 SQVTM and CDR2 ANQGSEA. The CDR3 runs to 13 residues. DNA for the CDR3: TGCAGCGTTGTTGGTAGCGGCAACAATGAGCAGTTCTTC. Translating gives CSVVGSGNNEQFF.

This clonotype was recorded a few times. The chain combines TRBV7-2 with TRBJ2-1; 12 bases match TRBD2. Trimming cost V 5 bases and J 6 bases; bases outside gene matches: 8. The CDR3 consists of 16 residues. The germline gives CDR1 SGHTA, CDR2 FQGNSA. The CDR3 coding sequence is TGTGCCAGCAGCCCAGGACTAGCGGGGACAACCAATGAGCAGTTCTTC. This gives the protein CASSPGLAGTTNEQFF.

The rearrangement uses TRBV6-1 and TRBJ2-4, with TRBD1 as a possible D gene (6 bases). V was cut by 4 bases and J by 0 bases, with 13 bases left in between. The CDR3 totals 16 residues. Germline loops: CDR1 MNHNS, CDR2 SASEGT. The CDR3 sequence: CASSVGGPLAKNIQYF. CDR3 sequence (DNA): TGTGCCAGCAGTGTAGGGGGACCTTTAGCCAAAAACATTCAGTACTTC.

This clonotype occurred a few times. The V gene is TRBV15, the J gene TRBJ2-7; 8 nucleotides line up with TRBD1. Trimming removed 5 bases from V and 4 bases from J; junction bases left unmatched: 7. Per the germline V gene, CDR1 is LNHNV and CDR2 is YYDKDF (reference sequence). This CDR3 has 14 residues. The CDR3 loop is CATSGGTGFYEQYF. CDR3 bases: TGTGCCACCAGCGGAGGGACAGGTTTTTACGAGCAGTACTTC.